The clone carrying this TCR beta chain appeared once. These data are taken from a study of blood T cell repertoires in COVID-19. Study context: From the United States, Italy and Spain came samples of acute and convalescent COVID-19.

In the source study's methods: Reference gene primer amplification in the assay estimated nucleated cell counts. Produced via immunoSEQ multiplex PCR; TCRdb's table is partial and in-frame only. The DNA gave D and trimming, while V, J and clone size come from that table. The sample lists 250,000 to 350,000 clones, over 75% seen once, with 7.8% in the top ten. The sequencing input was peripheral blood. This receptor was identified in a woman between 45 and 65 years old who had recovered from COVID-19.

The CDR3, as DNA: TGTGCCAGCAGCTCACTAAGGACAGGGAATAATGAAAAACTGTTTTTT. Its protein is CASSSLRTGNNEKLFF. The chain combines TRBV7-8 with TRBJ1-4; the match to TRBD1 covers 8 bases. The V segment lost 4 bases and the J segment 4 bases; nucleotides outside the gene matches: 8. Germline V gene lookup returns CDR1 SGHVS and CDR2 FQNEAQ. The CDR3 runs to 16 residues.